This is a list of T cell receptor beta chains from one sample in a study of cytomegalovirus exposure and HLA in healthy donors. The protocol was immunoSEQ multiplex PCR, while the TCRdb copy is restricted to in-frame clones and leaves out a portion. The table has about 200,000 clones, 86% seen once. Sequencing was carried out using PBMCs. The source of these receptors is a woman under 30 in good health and CMV-seronegative. Both conserved end residues are part of each CDR3. The D gene is left open where the match is weak. Only part of the rows carry a size: once, few, many, or a class if the clone is expanded.

J gene: TRBJ2-5
D gene: TRBD1
clone size: -
V gene: TRBV11-2
CDR3 protein: CASTPLKGAYGTQYF
CDR3 DNA: TGTGCCAGCACCCCCCTTAAGGGGGCCTATGGGACCCAGTACTTC

J gene: TRBJ2-1
D gene: TRBD1
clone size: -
V gene: TRBV6-5
CDR3 protein: CASSTGQASGNEQFF
CDR3 DNA: TGTGCCAGCAGCACCGGACAGGCCTCCGGCAATGAGCAGTTCTTC

J gene: TRBJ1-6
D gene: -
clone size: -
V gene: TRBV29-1
CDR3 protein: CSVEPVGDPAYSPLHF
CDR3 DNA: TGCAGCGTTGAGCCCGTCGGGGATCCGGCTTATTCACCCCTCCACTTT

J gene: TRBJ1-1
D gene: -
clone size: -
V gene: TRBV2
CDR3 protein: CASTELKNTEAFF
CDR3 DNA: TGTGCCAGCACGGAGTTAAAGAACACTGAAGCTTTCTTT

J gene: TRBJ1-2
D gene: -
clone size: -
V gene: TRBV18
CDR3 protein: CASSPLEGEPRKGYTF
CDR3 DNA: TGTGCCAGCTCCCCCTTAGAGGGGGAGCCGCGCAAGGGCTACACCTTC

J gene: TRBJ1-1
D gene: -
clone size: -
V gene: TRBV5-1
CDR3 protein: CASSSREAGNTEAFF
CDR3 DNA: TGCGCCAGCAGCTCCCGGGAGGCGGGGAACACTGAAGCTTTCTTT

J gene: TRBJ1-2
D gene: -
clone size: -
V gene: TRBV30
CDR3 protein: CAWRTAGSAYGYTF
CDR3 DNA: TGTGCCTGGAGAACGGCAGGGTCGGCCTATGGCTACACCTTC

J gene: TRBJ1-3
D gene: -
clone size: -
V gene: TRBV4-1
CDR3 protein: CASSRANDRGNTIYF
CDR3 DNA: TGCGCCAGCAGCCGGGCAAATGACAGGGGAAACACCATATATTTT

J gene: TRBJ1-2
D gene: -
clone size: -
V gene: TRBV27
CDR3 protein: CASSTFPQGTRNYGYTF
CDR3 DNA: TGTGCCAGCAGTACCTTCCCCCAGGGGACAAGGAACTATGGCTACACCTTC

J gene: TRBJ2-7
D gene: -
clone size: -
V gene: TRBV21-1
CDR3 protein: CASTIKFGLAGGGSYEQYF
CDR3 DNA: TGTGCCAGCACAATAAAGTTCGGACTAGCGGGAGGGGGTTCCTACGAGCAGTACTTC

J gene: TRBJ1-2
D gene: TRBD1
clone size: -
V gene: TRBV11-2
CDR3 protein: CASSLDGGRGAYYGYTF
CDR3 DNA: TGTGCCAGCAGCTTAGATGGTGGCAGGGGGGCCTACTATGGCTACACCTTC

J gene: TRBJ1-1
D gene: -
clone size: few
V gene: TRBV5-6
CDR3 protein: CASSSGPRALNTEAFF
CDR3 DNA: TGTGCCAGCAGCTCCGGACCGCGGGCCCTGAACACTGAAGCTTTCTTT

J gene: TRBJ2-7
D gene: TRBD2
clone size: -
V gene: TRBV4-1
CDR3 protein: CASSPQGGSSYEQYF
CDR3 DNA: TGCGCCAGCAGCCCCCAGGGCGGGAGCTCCTACGAGCAGTACTTC

J gene: TRBJ2-2
D gene: -
clone size: -
V gene: TRBV11-3
CDR3 protein: CASQMNTGELFF
CDR3 DNA: TGTGCCAGCCAGATGAACACCGGGGAGCTGTTTTTT

J gene: TRBJ1-4
D gene: -
clone size: -
V gene: TRBV10-1
CDR3 protein: CASFPFEGLFF
CDR3 DNA: TGCGCCAGCTTTCCGTTCGAGGGACTGTTTTTT

J gene: TRBJ1-1
D gene: -
clone size: -
V gene: TRBV30
CDR3 protein: CAWSPVTEAFF
CDR3 DNA: TGTGCCTGGAGTCCGGTTACTGAAGCTTTCTTT

J gene: TRBJ2-7
D gene: TRBD1
clone size: -
V gene: TRBV6-1
CDR3 protein: CASIRDRVTYEQYF
CDR3 DNA: TGTGCCAGCATCCGGGACAGGGTTACCTACGAGCAGTACTTC

J gene: TRBJ1-1
D gene: -
clone size: -
V gene: TRBV5-1
CDR3 protein: CASSPTGLTEAFF
CDR3 DNA: TGCGCCAGCAGCCCCACAGGGCTCACTGAAGCTTTCTTT

J gene: TRBJ2-3
D gene: TRBD2
clone size: -
V gene: TRBV5-1
CDR3 protein: CASSDLSGAGVIDTQYF
CDR3 DNA: TGCGCCAGCAGCGATCTCTCAGGTGCGGGAGTGATAGATACGCAGTATTTT

J gene: TRBJ2-2
D gene: TRBD2
clone size: -
V gene: TRBV6-4
CDR3 protein: CAIGLAGVVTGELFF
CDR3 DNA: TGTGCCATCGGGTTAGCGGGAGTGGTCACCGGGGAGCTGTTTTTT

J gene: TRBJ2-2
D gene: -
clone size: once
V gene: TRBV6-5
CDR3 protein: CASSERIGELFF
CDR3 DNA: TGTGCCAGCAGCGAGAGGATCGGGGAGCTGTTTTTT